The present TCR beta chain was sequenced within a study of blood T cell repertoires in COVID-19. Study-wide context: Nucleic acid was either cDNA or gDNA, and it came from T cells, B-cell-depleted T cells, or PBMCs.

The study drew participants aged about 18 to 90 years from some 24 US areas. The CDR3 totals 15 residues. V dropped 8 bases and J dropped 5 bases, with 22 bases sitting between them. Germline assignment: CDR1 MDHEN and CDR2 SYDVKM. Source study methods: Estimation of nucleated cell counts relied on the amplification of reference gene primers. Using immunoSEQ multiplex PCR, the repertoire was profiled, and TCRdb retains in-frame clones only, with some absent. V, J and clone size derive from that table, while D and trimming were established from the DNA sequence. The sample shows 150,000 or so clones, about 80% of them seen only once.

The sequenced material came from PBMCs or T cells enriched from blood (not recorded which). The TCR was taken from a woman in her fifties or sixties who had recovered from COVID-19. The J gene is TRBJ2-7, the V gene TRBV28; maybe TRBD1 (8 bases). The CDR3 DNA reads TGTGCCAGCGCCCCCGGACAGGGAGGGAGCCACGAGCAGTACTTC. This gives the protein CASAPGQGGSHEQYF.